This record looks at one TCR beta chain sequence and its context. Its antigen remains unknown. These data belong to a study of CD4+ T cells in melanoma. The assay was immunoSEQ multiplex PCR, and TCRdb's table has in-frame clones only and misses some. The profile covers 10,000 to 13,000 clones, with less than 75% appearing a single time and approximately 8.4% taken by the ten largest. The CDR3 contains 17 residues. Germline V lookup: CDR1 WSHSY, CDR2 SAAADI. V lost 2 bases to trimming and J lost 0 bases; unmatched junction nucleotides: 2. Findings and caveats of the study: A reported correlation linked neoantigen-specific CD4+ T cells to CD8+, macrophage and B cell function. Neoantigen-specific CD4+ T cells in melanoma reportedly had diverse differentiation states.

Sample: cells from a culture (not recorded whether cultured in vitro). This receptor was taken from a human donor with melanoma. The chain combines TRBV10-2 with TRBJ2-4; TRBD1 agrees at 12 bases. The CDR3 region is CASSEGTGGLAKNIQYF. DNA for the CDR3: TGCGCCAGCAGTGAGGGGACAGGGGGCCTAGCCAAAAACATTCAGTACTTC.